This TCR beta chain originates from a study of regulatory T cells in long-lasting Graves disease. This clonotype was seen at least ten times. Its antigen is not known. The germline V and J ends were trimmed by 5 bases and 0 bases, with 14 bases remaining between them. Germline-derived CDR1 and CDR2 are SGHAT and FQNNGV. CDR3 size: 15 residues. Regarding the study as a whole: Persistent disease exhibited a predilection for TRBV28, TRBJ1-2 and TRBJ2-5.

Arm-PCR of CDR3 regions and iRepertoire HTBI primers were used to build TCR beta libraries. Each CDR3 protein gets one entry after TCRdb re-called the multiplex PCR reads with MiXCR. This sample has about 420,000 distinct CDR3 sequences, with around 17% found just once. Specified time point: newly diagnosed GD, antithyroid drugs for less than 3 months. The TCR library was made from RNA that had been extracted from PBMCs in TRIzol. These data were also filed under a second study, of T cells in Graves' hyperthyroidism and ophthalmopathy. According to that study: Peripheral blood also featured most of the thyroid clonotypes expanded above 0.001.

Source: peripheral blood mononuclear cells (PBMCs), taken at new diagnosis, from a patient treated with antithyroid drugs. The origin of this receptor is a woman aged 18-29 years with Graves disease. The rearrangement links TRBV11-2 to TRBJ2-7; D ambiguous. CDR3 residues: CASSLISLSSYEQYF. As DNA, the CDR3 is TGTGCCAGCAGCCTTATAAGCCTGAGCTCCTACGAGCAGTACTTC. Full variable domain (remainder filled in from reference TRBV11-2 and TRBJ2-7): EAGVAQSPRYKIIEKRQSVAFWCNPISGHATLYWYQQILGQGPKLLIQFQNNGVVDDSQLPKDRFSAERLKGVDSTLKIQPAKLEDSAVYLCASSLISLSSYEQYFGPGTRLTVT.